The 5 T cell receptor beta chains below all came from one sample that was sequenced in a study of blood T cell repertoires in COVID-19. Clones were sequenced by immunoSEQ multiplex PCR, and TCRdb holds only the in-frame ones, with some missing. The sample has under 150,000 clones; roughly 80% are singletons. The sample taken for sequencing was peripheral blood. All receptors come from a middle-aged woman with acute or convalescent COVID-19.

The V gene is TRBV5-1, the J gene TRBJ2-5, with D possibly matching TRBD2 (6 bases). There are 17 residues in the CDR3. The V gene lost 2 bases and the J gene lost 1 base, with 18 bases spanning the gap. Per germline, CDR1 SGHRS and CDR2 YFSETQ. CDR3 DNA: TGCGCCAGCAGCTTCGAAAGGTTAGCGGACCTCCAAGAGACCCAGTACTTC. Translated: CASSFERLADLQETQYF.

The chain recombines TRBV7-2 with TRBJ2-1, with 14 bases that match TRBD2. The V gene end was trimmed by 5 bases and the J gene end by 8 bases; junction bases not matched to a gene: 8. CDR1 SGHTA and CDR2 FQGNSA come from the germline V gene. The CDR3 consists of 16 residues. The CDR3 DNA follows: TGTGCCAGCAGCCCAAAAGGACTAGCGGGGGGACATGAGCAGTTCTTC. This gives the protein CASSPKGLAGGHEQFF.

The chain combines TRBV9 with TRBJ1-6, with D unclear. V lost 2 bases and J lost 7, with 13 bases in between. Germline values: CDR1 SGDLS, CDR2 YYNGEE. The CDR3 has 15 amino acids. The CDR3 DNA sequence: TGTGCCAGCAGCGTTTCGTCGCAGAAAAATTCACCCCTCCACTTT. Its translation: CASSVSSQKNSPLHF.

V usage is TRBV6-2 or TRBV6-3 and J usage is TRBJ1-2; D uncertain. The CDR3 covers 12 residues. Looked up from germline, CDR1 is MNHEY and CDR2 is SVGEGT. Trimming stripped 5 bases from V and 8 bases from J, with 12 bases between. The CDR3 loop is CASSSGVSGYTF. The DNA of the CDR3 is TGTGCCAGCAGTAGCGGAGTAAGCGGCTACACCTTC.

The CDR3 spells CASSLSAGNTGELFF. The CDR3 DNA is TGCGCCAGCAGCTTGTCGGCGGGCAACACCGGGGAGCTGTTTTTT. V gene TRBV5-1 combines with J gene TRBJ2-2; tentatively, D is TRBD2 (5 bases). The germline V gene has CDR1 SGHRS and CDR2 YFSETQ. The CDR3 spans 15 residues. The V end lost 1 base, the J end lost 2 bases, and 9 bases lay between the germline ends.